This entry lists 11 T cell receptor beta chains sequenced from one sample in a study of T cells in localized non-small cell lung cancer. Assay used: immunoSEQ multiplex PCR; TCRdb lists only in-frame clones, some missing. The sample shows roughly 72,000 clones, approximately 80% of them seen only once. The sequences come from peripheral blood, collected before any cancer treatment. All receptors come from a female donor older than 55 with stage I lung adenocarcinoma.

The chain links TRBV7-9 to TRBJ1-2; TRBD1 matches 7 bases. The germline V gene has CDR1 SEHNR and CDR2 FQNEAQ (reference sequence). The CDR3 sequence is 15 residues long. The junction had 16 bases not matched to a gene; V was cut back by 5 bases and J by 10 bases. The CDR3: CASSPSLTGSSDYTF. The CDR3 coding sequence is TGTGCCAGCAGCCCCAGTCTGACAGGGTCGAGCGACTACACCTTC.

The V call is TRBV11-2, the J call TRBJ1-4; possible D gene TRBD1, 6 bases. The germline V gene encodes CDR1 SGHAT and CDR2 FQNNGV. V dropped 3 bases and J dropped 7 bases, with 12 bases sitting between them. This CDR3 contains 14 residues. The CDR3 bases are TGTGCCAGCAGCTTTGGGGGCATTGGTGAAAAACTGTTTTTT. This codes for CASSFGGIGEKLFF.

This chain joins TRBV7-3 and TRBJ2-1, with TRBD2 matching over 13 bases. Germline trimming cut 5 bases from V and 6 bases from J; bases unmatched to any gene: 4. This CDR3 has 15 residues. Germline CDR1 is SGHTA and CDR2 is FQGTGA. Here the CDR3 DNA reads TGTGCCAGCAGCGCACTAGCGGGGGGGCTCAATGAGCAGTTCTTC. As protein: CASSALAGGLNEQFF.

The V gene is TRBV27, the J gene TRBJ2-7; D unclear. Deletions cut 5 bases from V and 0 bases from J, with 8 bases between. From germline, CDR1 is MNHEY and CDR2 SMNVEV (reference sequence). The CDR3 is made up of 13 amino acids. The CDR3 reads CASSPIASYEQYF. CDR3 in DNA: TGTGCCAGCAGTCCGATAGCCTCCTACGAGCAGTACTTC.

This clone was counted between two and nine times. J is TRBJ2-1 and V is TRBV28, with TRBD2 identical over 7 bases. CDR1 is MDHEN and CDR2 is SYDVKM in the germline V gene. This CDR3 spans 12 amino acids. V lost 6 bases, J lost 8 bases, and 4 bases stayed unmatched. This CDR3 reads CASSSRGDEQFF. The CDR3 region has the DNA TGTGCCAGCAGCTCTCGGGGGGATGAGCAGTTCTTC.

The V gene is TRBV6-6, the J gene TRBJ1-1; a weak D match, TRBD1 (5 bases). Germline CDR1 and CDR2: MNHNY and SVGAGI (reference sequence). CDR3 size: 16 residues. Trimming left V 7 bases short and J 1 base short, with 19 bases between. This chain's CDR3 is CASTNWGSSENTEAFF. CDR3 nucleotide sequence: TGTGCCAGCACCAACTGGGGCAGCTCCGAGAACACTGAAGCTTTCTTT.

The chain links TRBV19 to TRBJ2-5, with D tentatively TRBD2 (6 bases). The CDR3 totals 13 residues. Germline CDR1 is LNHDA and CDR2 is SQIVND (reference sequence). Between the trimmed V and J ends, which lost 4 bases and 2 bases, there was a span of 8 bases. The CDR3 region has the DNA TGTGCCAGTAGTACGACTAGGCAAGAGACCCAGTACTTC. This translates into CASSTTRQETQYF.

This clone was seen a single time. The V gene is TRBV5-4, the J gene TRBJ2-3, with 9 bases fitting TRBD2. CDR1 and CDR2 from the germline V gene are SGHNT and YYREEE (reference sequence). Trimming removed 5 bases from V and 4 bases from J; junction bases left unmatched: 14. This CDR3 comprises 17 residues. The CDR3 spells CASREGARAGGADTQYF. The DNA for the CDR3 is TGTGCCAGCAGAGAAGGCGCCCGGGCGGGGGGGGCAGATACGCAGTATTTT.

This rearrangement joins TRBV5-1 to TRBJ1-1; no firm D call. Trimming removed 0 bases from V and 1 base from J, with 4 bases in between. The germline CDR1 and CDR2 sequences are SGHRS and YFSETQ. The CDR3 is 13 amino acids. The CDR3: CASSLDRNTEAFF. CDR3 coding DNA: TGCGCCAGCAGCTTGGATAGGAACACTGAAGCTTTCTTT. The entire variable domain, with the rest obtained from reference TRBV5-1 and TRBJ1-1, is as follows: KAGVTQTPRYLIKTRGQQVTLSCSPISGHRSVSWYQQTPGQGLQFLFEYFSETQRNKGNFPGRFSGRQFSNSRSEMNVSTLELGDSALYLCASSLDRNTEAFFGQGTRLTVV.

This clone was observed a handful of times. V gene TRBV28 combines with J gene TRBJ2-3, with 10 bases identical to TRBD2. Germline V lookup: CDR1 MDHEN, CDR2 SYDVKM. The CDR3 runs 17 residues. The J segment lost 6 bases and the V segment lost 6 bases, leaving 15 bases of the junction unmatched. For the CDR3, the DNA is TGTGCCAGCAGCCTAAGTGGACTAGCGGCCTCCCGGGATACGCAGTATTTT. The encoded protein is CASSLSGLAASRDTQYF.

The chain combines TRBV9 with TRBJ1-3; D remains ambiguous. Germline V gene sequence: CDR1 SGDLS, CDR2 YYNGEE. There are 15 residues in the CDR3. V was clipped by 1 base and J by 1 base, with 9 bases between them. CDR3 DNA sequence: TGTGCCAGCAGCGTAATGGGTCAGTCTGGAAACACCATATATTTT. As protein: CASSVMGQSGNTIYF.